This record covers a single T cell receptor (beta chain). Seattle's cohort entered during active infection and was followed longitudinally. These data belong to a study of blood T cell repertoires in COVID-19. Overall study context: The study drew acute and convalescent COVID-19 samples from the United States, Italy and Spain. The analysed material was cDNA or gDNA that came from T cells, B-cell-depleted T cells, or PBMCs.

In the study's own analysis: Amplification of reference gene primers provided the estimated nucleated cell counts. Measured with immunoSEQ multiplex PCR; TCRdb has only the in-frame clones, and not every one. V and J calls and clone size come straight from that table; D and trimming were deduced from the DNA. The table shows roughly 260,000 clones, with around 92% occurring only once. The material sequenced was peripheral blood. The source is a person under 30 with COVID-19, enrolled during active disease.

The CDR3 bases are TGTGCCAGCAGCTTAGGGGCGGGAGGTGGTGATGAGCAGTTCTTC. Translating it yields CASSLGAGGGDEQFF. The rearrangement joins TRBV13 to TRBJ2-1, with 8 nucleotides matching TRBD2. Germline V gene lookup returns CDR1 PRHDT and CDR2 FYEKMQ (reference sequence). V lost 0 bases to trimming and J lost 8 bases; unmatched junction nucleotides: 6. The CDR3 extends over 15 amino acids.